This record looks at one T cell receptor (beta chain) sequence and its context. This CDR3 comprises 14 residues. CDR1 and CDR2 from the germline V gene are SEHNR and FQNEAQ (reference sequence). V dropped 0 bases and J dropped 5 bases, with 10 bases sitting between them. The data were taken from a study of blood T cell repertoires in COVID-19. Whole-study context: PBMCs, B-cell-depleted T cells, or T cells provided the cDNA or gDNA that made up the material.

Authors' methods: Reference gene primer amplification gave nucleated cell count estimates. Method: immunoSEQ multiplex PCR; TCRdb's copy keeps in-frame clones and lacks some. The V and J calls and clone size were taken over from that table, and D and trimming were inferred from the DNA. This table holds approximately 140,000 clones, about four fifths found once. The gene calls are TRBV7-9 and TRBJ2-5; D possibly corresponds to TRBD2 (5 bases). Source material: peripheral blood. The receptor was isolated from a human donor in a cohort sampled during active COVID-19. CDR3 nucleotide sequence: TGTGCCAGCAGCTTAGCGGCGGGTCGGGAGACCCAGTACTTC. Encoded protein: CASSLAAGRETQYF.